These T cell receptor beta chains were read from a single sample in a study of T cell changes during pregnancy in multiple sclerosis. Clones were read by immunoSEQ multiplex PCR, and TCRdb kept only the in-frame ones, dropping some. The sample gives tens of thousands of clones, about 92% of which show up once; roughly 8% is in the top ten. The sequencing here drew on CD8+ T cells from peripheral blood mononuclear cells, taken in the third trimester of pregnancy. The receptors originated from a female donor with multiple sclerosis, enrolled in a pregnancy study. The CDR3 runs from the conserved cysteine through the conserved F or W. The order of the fields is V gene, D gene, J gene, clone size, CDR3 DNA, CDR3 protein. A D gene is named only where the DNA matches it firmly. Expanded clones get a size class; other rows say once, few or many, or leave the size out.

v_call: TRBV5-4
d_call: .
j_call: TRBJ2-1
clone_size: once
cdr3_nt: TGTGCCAGCAGCTTGTCCTATGGCTCCTACAATGAGCAGTTCTTC
cdr3_aa: CASSLSYGSYNEQFF

v_call: TRBV29-1
d_call: TRBD1
j_call: TRBJ2-6
clone_size: once
cdr3_nt: TGCAGCGTTGGGGACAGCATCTCTGGGGCCAACGTCCTGACTTTC
cdr3_aa: CSVGDSISGANVLTF

v_call: TRBV4-2
d_call: .
j_call: TRBJ1-6
clone_size: .
cdr3_nt: TGTGCCAGCAGCCAAGATAGCAATAATTCACCCCTCCACTTT
cdr3_aa: CASSQDSNNSPLHF

v_call: TRBV19
d_call: TRBD1
j_call: TRBJ2-2
clone_size: .
cdr3_nt: TGTGCCAGTAGTCGGTACCCACAGGGGGCTTACACCGGGGAGCTGTTTTTT
cdr3_aa: CASSRYPQGAYTGELFF

v_call: TRBV4-1
d_call: TRBD1
j_call: TRBJ2-7
clone_size: once
cdr3_nt: TGCGCCAGCAGCCAAGCCCCGCAGGGGACAGGGAACTACGAGCAGTACTTC
cdr3_aa: CASSQAPQGTGNYEQYF

v_call: TRBV6-1
d_call: .
j_call: TRBJ1-1
clone_size: once
cdr3_nt: TGTGCCAGCAGTGATGTCGCAGATGAAGCTTTCTTT
cdr3_aa: CASSDVADEAFF

v_call: TRBV7-6
d_call: .
j_call: TRBJ1-5
clone_size: .
cdr3_nt: TGTGCCAGCAGCTTAAACGTCGGGGGACCGACTCAGCCCCAGCATTTT
cdr3_aa: CASSLNVGGPTQPQHF

v_call: TRBV15
d_call: .
j_call: TRBJ1-5
clone_size: .
cdr3_nt: TGTGCCACCAGCACCGGGACTTCTAGCAATCAGCCCCAGCATTTT
cdr3_aa: CATSTGTSSNQPQHF

v_call: TRBV13
d_call: .
j_call: TRBJ1-2
clone_size: .
cdr3_nt: TGTGCCAGCAGCTTAGGTGGGGCCATCCGCTATGGCTACACCTTC
cdr3_aa: CASSLGGAIRYGYTF

v_call: TRBV4-1
d_call: .
j_call: TRBJ2-5
clone_size: .
cdr3_nt: TGCGCCAGCAGCCACGTCGACGCGGGACAAGAGACCCAGTACTTC
cdr3_aa: CASSHVDAGQETQYF

v_call: TRBV10-2
d_call: TRBD2
j_call: TRBJ2-7
clone_size: .
cdr3_nt: TGCGCCAGCAGTGCTCGTCGGGGGGACGGAGCCTACGAGCAGTACTTC
cdr3_aa: CASSARRGDGAYEQYF

v_call: TRBV10-1
d_call: TRBD1
j_call: TRBJ1-2
clone_size: .
cdr3_nt: TGCGCCGTTCGGGACAGGTGGGTGGGTGGCTACACCTTC
cdr3_aa: CAVRDRWVGGYTF

v_call: TRBV9
d_call: .
j_call: TRBJ2-2
clone_size: .
cdr3_nt: TGTGCCAGCAGCGTAGAAGGGGGCACCGGGGAGCTGTTTTTT
cdr3_aa: CASSVEGGTGELFF

v_call: TRBV2
d_call: .
j_call: TRBJ2-1
clone_size: .
cdr3_nt: TGTGCCAGCAGTGAAGTAACTAGTTATTACGATGAGCAGTTCTTC
cdr3_aa: CASSEVTSYYDEQFF

v_call: TRBV5-6
d_call: .
j_call: TRBJ1-2
clone_size: .
cdr3_nt: TGTGCCAGCAGCTTGGCCAGTAGGGGATACAGCTATGGCTACACCTTC
cdr3_aa: CASSLASRGYSYGYTF

v_call: TRBV19
d_call: .
j_call: TRBJ1-5
clone_size: .
cdr3_nt: TGTGCCACCCGGGACATCATCCTTCATCAGCCCCAGCATTTT
cdr3_aa: CATRDIILHQPQHF

v_call: TRBV15
d_call: .
j_call: TRBJ1-5
clone_size: .
cdr3_nt: TGTGCCACCAGCAGGGCTCTTTCGAATCAGCCCCAGCATTTT
cdr3_aa: CATSRALSNQPQHF

v_call: TRBV11-1
d_call: TRBD1
j_call: TRBJ1-2
clone_size: .
cdr3_nt: TGTGCCAGCAGCCCGACCGTTACAGGGGGATTAAAGGTTGGCTACACCTTC
cdr3_aa: CASSPTVTGGLKVGYTF

v_call: TRBV29-1
d_call: .
j_call: TRBJ2-5
clone_size: .
cdr3_nt: TGCAGCGTTGAGACAGGTGAAGAAGAGACCCAGTACTTC
cdr3_aa: CSVETGEEETQYF

v_call: TRBV2
d_call: TRBD2
j_call: TRBJ2-7
clone_size: .
cdr3_nt: TGTGCCAGCAGTGAAAGACTAGCGGGAGCCTACGAGCAGTACTTC
cdr3_aa: CASSERLAGAYEQYF